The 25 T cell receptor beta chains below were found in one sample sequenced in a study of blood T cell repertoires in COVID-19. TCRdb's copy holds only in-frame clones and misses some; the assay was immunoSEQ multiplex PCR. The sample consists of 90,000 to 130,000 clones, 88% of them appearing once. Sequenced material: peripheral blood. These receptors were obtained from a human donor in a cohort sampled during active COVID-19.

The CDR3 loop is CASSLDRGHEQYF. DNA for the CDR3: TGCGCCAGCAGCCTCGACAGGGGTCACGAGCAGTACTTC. The chain recombines TRBV5-1 with TRBJ2-7; 8 positions match TRBD1. The germline V gene encodes CDR1 SGHRS and CDR2 YFSETQ. Germline trimming cut 4 bases from V and 5 bases from J; bases unmatched to any gene: 5. The CDR3 is 13 residues long.

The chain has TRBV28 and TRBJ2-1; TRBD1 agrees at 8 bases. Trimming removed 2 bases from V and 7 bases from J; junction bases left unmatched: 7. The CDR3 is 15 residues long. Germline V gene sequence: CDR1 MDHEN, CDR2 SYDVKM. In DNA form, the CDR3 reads TGTGCCAGCAGTTTAGGGACAGGCCCTCGGAATGAGCAGTTCTTC. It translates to CASSLGTGPRNEQFF.

CDR3 in DNA: TGCGCCAGCAGCGCCCAGGGACAGGGCCCCACTTCACCCCTCCACTTT. Its translation is CASSAQGQGPTSPLHF. This chain uses TRBV5-1 with TRBJ1-6; 9 bases agree with TRBD1. The CDR3 extends over 16 amino acids. Germline values: CDR1 SGHRS, CDR2 YFSETQ. With 4 bases clipped from V and 9 bases from J, the junction kept 11 bases outside the gene matches. The full variable domain, rest sourced from reference TRBV5-1 and TRBJ1-6, is KAGVTQTPRYLIKTRGQQVTLSCSPISGHRSVSWYQQTPGQGLQFLFEYFSETQRNKGNFPGRFSGRQFSNSRSEMNVSTLELGDSALYLCASSAQGQGPTSPLHFGNGTRLTVT.

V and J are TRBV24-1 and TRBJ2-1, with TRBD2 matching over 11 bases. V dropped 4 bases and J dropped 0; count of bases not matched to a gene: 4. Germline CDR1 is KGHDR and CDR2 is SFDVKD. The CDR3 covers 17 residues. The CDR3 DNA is TGTGCCACCAGTGACCCAACTAGCGGGAGCTCCTACAATGAGCAGTTCTTC. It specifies CATSDPTSGSSYNEQFF.

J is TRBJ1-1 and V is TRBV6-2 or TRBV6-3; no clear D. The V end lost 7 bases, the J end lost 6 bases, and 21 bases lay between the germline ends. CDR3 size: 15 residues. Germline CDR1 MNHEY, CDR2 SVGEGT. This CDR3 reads CASNPRGELGAEAFF. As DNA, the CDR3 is TGTGCCAGCAACCCACGCGGGGAGCTTGGCGCTGAAGCTTTCTTT.

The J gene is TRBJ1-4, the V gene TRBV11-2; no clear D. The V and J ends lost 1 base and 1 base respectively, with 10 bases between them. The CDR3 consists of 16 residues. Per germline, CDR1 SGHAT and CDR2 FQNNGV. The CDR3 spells CASSLVGHLTNEKLFF. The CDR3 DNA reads TGTGCCAGCAGCTTAGTTGGCCATTTAACTAATGAAAAACTGTTTTTT.

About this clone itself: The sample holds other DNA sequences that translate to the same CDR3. The DNA of the CDR3 is TGTGCCAGCAGCTGGCCCAGGGACAACCAAGAGACCCAGTACTTC. It yields the protein CASSWPRDNQETQYF. The chain employs TRBV7-9 and TRBJ2-5; weak D call: TRBD1 (6 bases). The CDR3 totals 15 residues. Per germline, CDR1 SEHNR and CDR2 FQNEAQ (reference sequence). Trimming left V 4 bases short and J 0 bases short, with 12 bases between.

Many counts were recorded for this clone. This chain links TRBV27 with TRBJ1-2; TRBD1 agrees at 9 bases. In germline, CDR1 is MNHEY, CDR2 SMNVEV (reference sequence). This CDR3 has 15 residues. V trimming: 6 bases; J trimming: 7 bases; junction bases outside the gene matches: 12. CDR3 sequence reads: CASRIHPTGGSGYTF. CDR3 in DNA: TGTGCCAGCAGGATACACCCCACAGGGGGCTCTGGCTACACCTTC.

CDR3 loop: CASSPGSETYEQYF. CDR3 DNA: TGTGCCAGCTCACCAGGCAGCGAAACCTACGAGCAGTACTTC. The chain has TRBV18 and TRBJ2-7; no clear D. CDR1 is KGHSH and CDR2 is LQKENI in the germline V gene. V was clipped by 2 bases and J by 2 bases, with 10 bases between them. The CDR3 is 14 residues long.

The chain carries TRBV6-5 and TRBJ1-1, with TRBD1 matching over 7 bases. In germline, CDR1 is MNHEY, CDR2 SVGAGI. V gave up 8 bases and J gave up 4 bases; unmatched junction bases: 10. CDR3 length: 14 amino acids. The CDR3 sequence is CASGVMAGGTEAFF. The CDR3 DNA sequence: TGTGCCAGCGGAGTAATGGCAGGGGGCACTGAAGCTTTCTTT.

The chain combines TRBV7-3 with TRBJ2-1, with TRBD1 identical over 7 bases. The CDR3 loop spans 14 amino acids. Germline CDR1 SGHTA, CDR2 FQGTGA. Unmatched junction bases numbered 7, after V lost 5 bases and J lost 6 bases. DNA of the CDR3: TGTGCCAGCAGCCCTGGGACAGCTGGCAATGAGCAGTTCTTC. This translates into CASSPGTAGNEQFF.

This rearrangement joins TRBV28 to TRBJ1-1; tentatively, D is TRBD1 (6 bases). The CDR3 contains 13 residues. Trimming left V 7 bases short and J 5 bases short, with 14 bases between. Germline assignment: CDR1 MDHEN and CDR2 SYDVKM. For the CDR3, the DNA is TGTGCCAGCAAGGGGGAGTCGGGAACTGAAGCTTTCTTT. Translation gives CASKGESGTEAFF.

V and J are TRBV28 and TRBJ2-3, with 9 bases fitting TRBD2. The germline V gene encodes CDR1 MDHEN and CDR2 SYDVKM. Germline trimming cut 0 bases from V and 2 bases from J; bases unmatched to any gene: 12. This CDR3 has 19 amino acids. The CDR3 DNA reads TGTGCCAGCAGTTTATGTGCTAGCGGGGTCAAAACGCTCACAGATACGCAGTATTTT. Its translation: CASSLCASGVKTLTDTQYF.

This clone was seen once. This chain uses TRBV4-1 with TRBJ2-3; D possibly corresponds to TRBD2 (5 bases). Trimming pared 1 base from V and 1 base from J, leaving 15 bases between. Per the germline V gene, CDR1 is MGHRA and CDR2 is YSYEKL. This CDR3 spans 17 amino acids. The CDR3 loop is CASSQGRTGSGTDTQYF. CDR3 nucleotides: TGCGCCAGCAGCCAAGGACGGACTGGGTCGGGCACAGATACGCAGTATTTT.

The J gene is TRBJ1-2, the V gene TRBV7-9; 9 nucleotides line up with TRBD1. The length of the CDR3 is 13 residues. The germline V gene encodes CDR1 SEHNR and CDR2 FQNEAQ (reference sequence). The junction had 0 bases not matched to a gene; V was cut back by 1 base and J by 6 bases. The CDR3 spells CASSLGTGDGYTF. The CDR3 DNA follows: TGTGCCAGCAGCTTAGGGACAGGGGATGGCTACACCTTC.

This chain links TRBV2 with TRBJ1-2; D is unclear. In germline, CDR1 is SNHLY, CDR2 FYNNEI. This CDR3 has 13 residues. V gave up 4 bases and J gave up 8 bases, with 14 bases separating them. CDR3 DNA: TGTGCCAGCAGTGGGCAGACGGCGGCAGGCTACACCTTC. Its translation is CASSGQTAAGYTF.

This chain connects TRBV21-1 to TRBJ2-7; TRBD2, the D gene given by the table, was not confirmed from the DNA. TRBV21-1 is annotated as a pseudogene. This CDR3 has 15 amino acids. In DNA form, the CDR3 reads TGTGCCAGCAGCACAAACGAACTCCGCTCCTACGAGCAGTACTTC. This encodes CASSTNELRSYEQYF.

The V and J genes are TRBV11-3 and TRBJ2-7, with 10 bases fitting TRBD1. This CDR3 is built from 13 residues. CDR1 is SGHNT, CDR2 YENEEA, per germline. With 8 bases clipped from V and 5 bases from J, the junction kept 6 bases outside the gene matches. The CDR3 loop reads CASGRQGANEQYF. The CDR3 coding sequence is TGTGCCAGCGGACGACAGGGGGCAAACGAGCAGTACTTC.

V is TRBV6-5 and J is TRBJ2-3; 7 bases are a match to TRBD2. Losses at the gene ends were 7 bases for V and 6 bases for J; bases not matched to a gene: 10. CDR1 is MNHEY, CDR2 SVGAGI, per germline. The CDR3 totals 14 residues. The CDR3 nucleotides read TGTGCCAGCACACGGGCGGGGGAGGGGGATACGCAGTATTTT. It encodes CASTRAGEGDTQYF.

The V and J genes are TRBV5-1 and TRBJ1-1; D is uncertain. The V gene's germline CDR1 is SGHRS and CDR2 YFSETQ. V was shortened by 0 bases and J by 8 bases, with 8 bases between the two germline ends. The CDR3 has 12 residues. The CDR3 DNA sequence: TGCGCCAGCAGCTTGGGTAGGAGGGAAGCTTTCTTT. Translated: CASSLGRREAFF.

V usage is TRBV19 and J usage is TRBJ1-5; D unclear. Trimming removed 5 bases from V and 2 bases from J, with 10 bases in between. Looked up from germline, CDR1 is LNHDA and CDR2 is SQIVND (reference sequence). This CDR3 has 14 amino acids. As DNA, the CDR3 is TGTGCCAGTAGTCCCGGAGCTGGCAATCAGCCCCAGCATTTT. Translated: CASSPGAGNQPQHF.

CDR3 bases: TGTGCCAGTAGTCTGACCGACGAGGACAGATACAATTCACCCCTCCACTTT. It yields the protein CASSLTDEDRYNSPLHF. The chain employs TRBV19 and TRBJ1-6, with D tentatively TRBD1 (6 bases). The CDR3 runs to 17 residues. Trimming took 5 bases from V and 7 from J, leaving 21 bases between them. Germline lookup yields CDR1 LNHDA and CDR2 SQIVND (reference sequence).

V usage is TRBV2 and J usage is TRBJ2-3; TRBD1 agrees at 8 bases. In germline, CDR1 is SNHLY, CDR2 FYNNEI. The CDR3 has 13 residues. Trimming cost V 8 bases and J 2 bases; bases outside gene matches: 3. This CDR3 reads CASRTGTTDTQYF. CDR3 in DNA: TGTGCCAGCCGGACAGGGACCACAGATACGCAGTATTTT.

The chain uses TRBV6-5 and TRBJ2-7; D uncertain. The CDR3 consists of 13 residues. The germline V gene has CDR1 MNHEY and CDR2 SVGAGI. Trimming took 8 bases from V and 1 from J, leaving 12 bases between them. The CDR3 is CASSRSPSYEQYF. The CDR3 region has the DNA TGTGCCAGCTCACGGAGCCCTTCCTACGAGCAGTACTTC.

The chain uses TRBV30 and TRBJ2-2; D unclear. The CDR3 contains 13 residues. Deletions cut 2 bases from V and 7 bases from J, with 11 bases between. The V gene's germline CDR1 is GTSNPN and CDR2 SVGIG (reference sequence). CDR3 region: CAWSQLEVGELFF. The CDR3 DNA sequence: TGTGCCTGGAGTCAGCTAGAGGTCGGGGAGCTGTTTTTT.